The 20 T cell receptor beta chains given below trace back to one sample, sequenced in a study of OX40 agonist ivuxolimab in advanced cancers. The data were produced by immunoSEQ multiplex PCR, yet TCRdb's version contains in-frame clones alone and is incomplete. The sample shows 57,000 or so clones, roughly 80% of them seen only once. The sequencing here drew on CD4+ or CD8+ T cells sorted from blood, taken in a trial of the OX40 agonist ivuxolimab. The receptor set was obtained from an adult with an advanced solid tumor such as melanoma, head and neck, liver or kidney cancer.

Written as DNA, the CDR3 is TGTGCCAGCAGTGAAAGAGGGGTTCAAGAGACCCAGTACTTC. Translating gives CASSERGVQETQYF. This rearrangement joins TRBV6-1 to TRBJ2-5, with D possibly called TRBD1 or TRBD2 (5 bases each). Germline CDR1 reads MNHNS; CDR2 reads SASEGT. Trimming left V 2 bases short and J 2 bases short, with 9 bases between. The length of the CDR3 is 14 residues.

Points on this clone: The CDR3 carries no conserved terminal phenylalanine or tryptophan, so it likely arises from a read error. No DNA is shown, since the ends of the CDR3 on it are uncertain; the CDR3 is the one TCRdb lists. This chain joins TRBV7-6 and TRBJ2-7; the D segment call TRBD2 is taken from the table without a DNA check. The CDR3 adds up to 9 amino acids, both ends counted. Germline assignment: CDR1 SGHVS and CDR2 FNYEAQ. The CDR3 protein is CASSLSLVY.

The V gene is TRBV5-4, the J gene TRBJ1-6; TRBD1 matches 9 bases. CDR3 size: 15 residues. The V gene end was trimmed by 4 bases and the J gene end by 5 bases; junction bases not matched to a gene: 4. Germline assignment: CDR1 SGHNT and CDR2 YYREEE (reference sequence). For the CDR3, the DNA is TGTGCCAGCAGCAGGGACAGGGCGGATAATTCACCCCTCCACTTT. It codes for CASSRDRADNSPLHF.

The gene calls are TRBV25-1 and TRBJ1-6, with D hard to call. CDR1 and CDR2 (germline): MGHDK, SYGVNS. This CDR3 has 14 amino acids. Trimming stripped 6 bases from V and 7 bases from J, with 13 bases between. The DNA for the CDR3 is TGTGCCAGCAGGCAGGAGGGTTTGAATTCACCCCTCCACTTT. Residues: CASRQEGLNSPLHF.

This clone was observed a single time. This chain connects TRBV29-1 to TRBJ2-3; D remains ambiguous. The V and J ends lost 3 bases and 2 bases respectively, with 12 bases between them. Looked up from germline, CDR1 is SQVTM and CDR2 is ANQGSEA. The CDR3 spans 14 residues. The CDR3 sequence is CSVEAHLVTDTQYF. CDR3 DNA: TGCAGCGTTGAGGCCCACCTAGTCACAGATACGCAGTATTTT.

V and J are TRBV11-1 and TRBJ2-2, with D tentatively TRBD1 (7 bases). Germline V lookup: CDR1 SGHAT, CDR2 FQDESV (reference sequence). There are 16 residues in the CDR3. Trimming stripped 0 bases from V and 3 bases from J, with 11 bases between. The CDR3 DNA follows: TGTGCCAGCAGCTTAGCGGAGGGGGCTGACACCGGGGAGCTGTTTTTT. Amino acid sequence: CASSLAEGADTGELFF.

This chain uses TRBV6-5 with TRBJ2-7; D unresolved. V gave up 8 bases and J gave up 6 bases, with 14 bases separating them. Per the germline V gene, CDR1 is MNHEY and CDR2 is SVGAGI. CDR3 length equals 12 residues. DNA of the CDR3: TGTGCCAGCCACCGGATAATTAGCGAGCAGTACTTC. This gives the protein CASHRIISEQYF.

This clone showed up just once. The rearrangement joins TRBV28 to TRBJ2-3, with D possibly called TRBD1 or TRBD2 (5 bases each). The V and J ends lost 1 base and 4 bases respectively, with 21 bases between them. From germline, CDR1 is MDHEN and CDR2 SYDVKM. The CDR3 loop spans 18 amino acids. CDR3 nucleotides: TGTGCCAGCAGTTTATATGGGACCGGCCGCTGGGGAGCAGATACGCAGTATTTT. Its translation is CASSLYGTGRWGADTQYF.

This CDR3 reads CASTGRGNTEAFF. CDR3 coding DNA: TGTGCCAGCACTGGCAGGGGGAACACTGAAGCTTTCTTT. The chain carries TRBV6-5 and TRBJ1-1; a possible D gene is TRBD1 (6 bases). The CDR3 totals 13 residues. V was pared by 7 bases and J by 1 base, with 10 bases between. Germline CDR1 is MNHEY and CDR2 is SVGAGI.

The J gene is TRBJ1-2, the V gene TRBV29-1, with TRBD1 matching 7 bases. The V and J ends lost 4 bases and 6 bases, in that order; junction bases with no gene match: 2. CDR3 length: 11 amino acids. Germline lookup yields CDR1 SQVTM and CDR2 ANQGSEA. In nucleotides, the CDR3 is TGCAGCGTTGTACAGGGGAATGGCTACACCTTC. Amino acids: CSVVQGNGYTF.

The J gene is TRBJ1-5, the V gene TRBV19, with 8 nucleotides matching TRBD1. CDR1 LNHDA and CDR2 SQIVND come from the germline V gene (reference sequence). With 1 base clipped from V and 7 bases from J, the junction kept 6 bases outside the gene matches. This CDR3 is 15 amino acids long. CDR3 loop: CASSIGTGFRQPQHF. The CDR3 DNA reads as TGTGCCAGTAGTATAGGGACAGGGTTTCGGCAGCCCCAGCATTTT.

This chain links TRBV6-6 with TRBJ1-1; D may be TRBD1 (5 bases). V was clipped by 6 bases and J by 3 bases, with 17 bases between them. Germline values: CDR1 MNHNY, CDR2 SVGAGI (reference sequence). There are 15 residues in the CDR3. Here the CDR3 reads CASSREGSRHTEAFF. DNA of the CDR3: TGTGCCAGCAGCAGGGAGGGATCGCGGCACACTGAAGCTTTCTTT.

J is TRBJ2-1 and V is TRBV19; D remains ambiguous. CDR1 and CDR2 (germline): LNHDA, SQIVND (reference sequence). V dropped 4 bases and J dropped 4 bases, with 17 bases sitting between them. The CDR3 contains 16 residues. Here the CDR3 reads CASSRAPGPMYNEQFF. CDR3 DNA: TGTGCCAGTAGTAGAGCCCCGGGCCCAATGTACAATGAGCAGTTCTTC.

V gene TRBV11-3 combines with J gene TRBJ2-1, with unresolved D. Germline-derived CDR1 and CDR2 are SGHNT and YENEEA. V lost 1 base and J lost 0, with 7 bases in between. The CDR3 spans 15 residues. DNA of the CDR3: TGTGCCAGCAGCTTAGCGGGCCCCTCCTACAATGAGCAGTTCTTC. Its translation is CASSLAGPSYNEQFF.

The rearrangement uses TRBV9 and TRBJ2-1; D remains unclear. V gave up 4 bases and J gave up 1 base, with 12 bases separating them. Germline V gene lookup returns CDR1 SGDLS and CDR2 YYNGEE. This CDR3 is built from 15 residues. The CDR3 DNA sequence: TGTGCCAGCAGCCCCCGGCTGGGATCCTACAATGAGCAGTTCTTC. Amino acids: CASSPRLGSYNEQFF.

The V call is TRBV10-1, the J call TRBJ2-3, with 10 bases lining up with TRBD2. After removal of 7 bases from V and 2 bases from J, the junction contained 9 bases not matched to a gene. The length of the CDR3 is 16 residues. CDR1 and CDR2 (germline): WNHNN, SYGVQD (reference sequence). CDR3 sequence (DNA): TGCGCCAGCACAAAAAGGACTAGCGGAAACACAGATACGCAGTATTTT. Residues: CASTKRTSGNTDTQYF.

This clone was seen once. The chain carries TRBV7-8 and TRBJ1-3; weak D call: TRBD1 (5 bases). This CDR3 spans 17 amino acids. The germline V gene encodes CDR1 SGHVS and CDR2 FQNEAQ. Trimming removed 6 bases at V and 1 base at J, with 19 bases between. The CDR3 DNA follows: TGTGCCAGCAGAACAGTGGGGCCTACCCTTTCTGGAAACACCATATATTTT. It codes for CASRTVGPTLSGNTIYF.

CDR3 sequence reads: CASTRRQNTEAFF. The CDR3 DNA reads TGTGCCAGCACGAGGAGGCAGAACACTGAAGCTTTCTTT. The V and J genes are TRBV7-8 and TRBJ1-1; D unclear. V shed 7 bases and J shed 1 base, with 10 bases lying between them. The CDR3 is made up of 13 amino acids. Germline lookup yields CDR1 SGHVS and CDR2 FQNEAQ. Complete variable domain (other parts from reference TRBV7-8 and TRBJ1-1): GAGVSQSPRYKVAKRGQDVALRCDPISGHVSLFWYQQALGQGPEFLTYFQNEAQLDKSGLPSDRFFAERPEGSVSTLKIQRTQQEDSAVYLCASTRRQNTEAFFGQGTRLTVV.

V usage is TRBV2 and J usage is TRBJ2-1; 9 bases map to TRBD2. This CDR3 contains 17 residues. V lost 8 bases, J lost 4 bases, and 15 bases stayed unmatched. CDR1 and CDR2 (germline): SNHLY, FYNNEI. Here the CDR3 DNA reads TGTGCCAGCCAAGGAAATAGCGGGAGTAGGGCATACAATGAGCAGTTCTTC. It specifies CASQGNSGSRAYNEQFF.

The rearrangement links TRBV25-1 to TRBJ1-3; TRBD1 matches 7 bases. Germline-derived CDR1 and CDR2 are MGHDK and SYGVNS. CDR3 size: 11 residues. The V gene end was trimmed by 6 bases and the J gene end by 11 bases; junction bases not matched to a gene: 4. The CDR3: CASSWTGAIYF. CDR3 in DNA: TGTGCCAGCAGCTGGACAGGAGCCATATATTTT.